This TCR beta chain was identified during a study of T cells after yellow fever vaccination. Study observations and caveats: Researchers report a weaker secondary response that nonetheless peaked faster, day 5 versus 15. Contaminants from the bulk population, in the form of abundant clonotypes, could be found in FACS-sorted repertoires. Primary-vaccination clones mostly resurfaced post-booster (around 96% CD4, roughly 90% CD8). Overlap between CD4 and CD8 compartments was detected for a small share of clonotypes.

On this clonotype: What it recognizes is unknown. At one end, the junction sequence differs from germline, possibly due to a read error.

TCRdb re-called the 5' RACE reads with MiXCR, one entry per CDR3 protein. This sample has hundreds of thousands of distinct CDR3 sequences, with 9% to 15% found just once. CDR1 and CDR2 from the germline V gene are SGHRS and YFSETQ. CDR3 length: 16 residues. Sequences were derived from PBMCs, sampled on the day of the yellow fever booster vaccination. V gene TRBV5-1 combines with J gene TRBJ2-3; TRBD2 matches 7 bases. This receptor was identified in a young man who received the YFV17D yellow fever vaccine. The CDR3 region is CASSYGLERSTVTQYF. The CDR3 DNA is TGCGCCAGCAGCTACGGACTAGAACGTAGCACAGTTACGCAGTATTTT. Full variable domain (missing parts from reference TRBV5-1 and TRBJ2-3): KAGVTQTPRYLIKTRGQQVTLSCSPISGHRSVSWYQQTPGQGLQFLFEYFSETQRNKGNFPGRFSGRQFSNSRSEMNVSTLELGDSALYLCASSYGLERSTVTQYFGPGTRLTVL.